The 27 T cell receptor beta chains presented below share a single source sample, sequenced in a study of CD8 T cells in ankylosing spondylitis. MiXCR, applied by TCRdb to the 5' RACE reads, yields one record per CDR3 protein. Of around 280,000 distinct CDR3 sequences in the sample, 20% were seen once. The sequenced sample consisted of blood, either unsorted or a sorted T cell fraction (not recorded which). The source of these receptors is a male donor with ankylosing spondylitis or in good health (not recorded which).

This clonotype has just a few counts. The chain has TRBV28 and TRBJ2-1; 7 bases match TRBD2. This CDR3 comprises 13 residues. J gave up 15 bases and V 3 bases, and 11 bases lay outside the gene matches. Germline V lookup: CDR1 MDHEN, CDR2 SYDVKM. As DNA, the CDR3 is TGTGCCAGCAGTTTGGGTGGGAGGGGCGGCTCGTTCTTC. Translated, it gives CASSLGGRGGSFF.

V is TRBV10-3 and J is TRBJ2-1; 9 positions match TRBD2. The length of the CDR3 is 16 residues. Germline V CDR1 and CDR2: ENHRY, SYGVKD. Losses at the gene ends were 10 bases for V and 4 bases for J; bases not matched to a gene: 14. The CDR3 here is CARRRGGDSRYNEQFF. The CDR3 nucleotides read TGTGCCAGACGGCGGGGGGGCGACTCCAGGTACAATGAGCAGTTCTTC.

This clonotype was seen a few times. CDR3 in amino acids: CASSPSGGNQETQYF. The CDR3 region has the DNA TGTGCCAGCAGCCCTAGTGGGGGGAACCAAGAGACCCAGTACTTC. This rearrangement joins TRBV9 to TRBJ2-5; D is possibly TRBD2 (6 bases). V lost 4 bases, J lost 0 bases, and 13 bases lay in between. The germline V gene has CDR1 SGDLS and CDR2 YYNGEE. The CDR3 runs to 15 residues.

This clonotype was recorded many times. The chain has TRBV20-1 and TRBJ2-1; a possible D gene is TRBD2 (7 bases). Trimming took off 0 bases at V and 5 bases at J, with 17 bases between the two ends. Germline CDR1 and CDR2: DFQATT and SNEGSKA (reference sequence). This CDR3 has 16 residues. The CDR3 DNA reads as TGCAGTGCTAGAGATGCTGGGAGGGACACTCACAATGAGCAGTTCTTC. It yields the protein CSARDAGRDTHNEQFF.

This clonotype was seen a few times. The chain carries TRBV4-1 and TRBJ1-2; 10 bases align to TRBD1. The CDR3 totals 16 residues. CDR1 and CDR2 (germline): MGHRA, YSYEKL. With V trimmed by 1 base and J by 2 bases, 4 bases remained unmatched. In nucleotides, the CDR3 is TGCGCCAGCAGCCAAGTTCCGGGACAGGGGAACTATGGCTACACCTTC. As protein: CASSQVPGQGNYGYTF.

V gene TRBV29-1 combines with J gene TRBJ1-5; 8 bases are a match to TRBD1. With V trimmed by 4 bases and J by 5 bases, 7 bases remained unmatched. Germline V gene sequence: CDR1 SQVTM, CDR2 ANQGSEA. The CDR3 length is 14 residues. The CDR3 bases are TGCAGCGTTGTGGGGACAGGTGGCGATCAGCCCCAGCATTTT. It is translated as CSVVGTGGDQPQHF.

This clonotype was counted ten times or more. The chain uses TRBV15 and TRBJ1-6; D gene unclear. The CDR3 length is 16 residues. The germline gives CDR1 LNHNV, CDR2 YYDKDF (reference sequence). Between the trimmed V and J ends, which lost 0 bases and 7 bases, there was a span of 13 bases. CDR3 residues: CATSREVGVSNSPLHF. In DNA, the CDR3 is TGTGCCACCAGCAGAGAAGTCGGGGTGAGCAATTCACCCCTCCACTTT. The variable domain in full, with the rest retrieved from reference TRBV15 and TRBJ1-6, is DAMVIQNPRYQVTQFGKPVTLSCSQTLNHNVMYWYQQKSSQAPKLLFHYYDKDFNNEADTPDNFQSRRPNTSFCFLDIRSPGLGDTAMYLCATSREVGVSNSPLHFGNGTRLTVT.

This clonotype was counted ten times or more. This rearrangement joins TRBV25-1 to TRBJ2-2; a weak D match, TRBD1 (6 bases). Trimming removed 4 bases at V and 5 bases at J, with 14 bases between. The CDR3 contains 15 residues. The germline V gene has CDR1 MGHDK and CDR2 SYGVNS. Written as DNA, the CDR3 is TGTGCCAGCAGTGGAAGCGGACAGCTTACCGGGGAGCTGTTTTTT. Translating gives CASSGSGQLTGELFF.

The rearrangement joins TRBV27 to TRBJ2-7; 10 bases line up with TRBD2. The CDR3 totals 14 residues. Losses at the gene ends were 7 bases for V and 4 bases for J; bases not matched to a gene: 7. The germline gives CDR1 MNHEY, CDR2 SMNVEV (reference sequence). The CDR3 loop is CASKSSGRRYEQYV. Written as DNA, the CDR3 is TGTGCCAGCAAGAGTAGCGGGAGGAGGTACGAGCAGTACGTC.

This clonotype occurred a few times. The rearrangement joins TRBV20-1 to TRBJ2-5; 14 bases agree with TRBD2. Trimming removed 3 bases from V and 5 bases from J; junction bases left unmatched: 2. Germline V gives CDR1 DFQATT, CDR2 SNEGSKA (reference sequence). The CDR3 totals 14 residues. This chain's CDR3 is CSARGLAGVETQYF. The CDR3 coding sequence is TGCAGTGCTAGGGGACTAGCGGGGGTGGAGACCCAGTACTTC.

The sample holds a few counts of this clonotype. The chain is built from TRBV6-1 and TRBJ2-1; D tentatively fits TRBD1 or TRBD2 (5 bases each). The V and J ends lost 6 bases and 4 bases respectively, with 13 bases between them. Germline V gives CDR1 MNHNS, CDR2 SASEGT. The CDR3 runs 14 residues. This CDR3 reads CASRERGKYNEQFF. The CDR3, as DNA: TGTGCCAGCAGGGAACGGGGCAAATACAATGAGCAGTTCTTC.

In this sample, this clonotype turned up many times. The chain employs TRBV4-1 and TRBJ1-5; TRBD1 is a possible D gene (5 bases). The CDR3 spans 13 residues. Germline-derived CDR1 and CDR2 are MGHRA and YSYEKL. The V gene lost 6 bases and the J gene lost 6 bases, with 12 bases spanning the gap. The CDR3 bases are TGCGCCAGCAGTCCGGGGGAGGGTCAGCCCCAGCATTTT. It yields the protein CASSPGEGQPQHF.

The gene calls are TRBV7-9 and TRBJ2-1, with D hard to call. Germline CDR1 is SEHNR and CDR2 is FQNEAQ (reference sequence). V lost 5 bases and J 4 bases, leaving 15 bases between the germline ends. The CDR3 runs to 15 residues. The CDR3 DNA follows: TGTGCCAGCAGCCCCTCGGGTCGTCTTTACAATGAGCAGTTCTTC. Amino acids: CASSPSGRLYNEQFF.

This clonotype was detected only a few times. The J gene is TRBJ2-7, the V gene TRBV12-3 or TRBV12-4, with 7 positions matching TRBD2. After removal of 5 bases from V and 0 bases from J, the junction contained 4 bases not matched to a gene. This CDR3 is built from 14 residues. For the CDR3, the DNA is TGTGCCAGCAGTCCCGGGAGGAGCTCCTACGAGCAGTACGTC. This translates into CASSPGRSSYEQYV.

This clonotype was seen only a few times. The chain has TRBV6-1 and TRBJ2-3; D is possibly TRBD2 (5 bases). Per the germline V gene, CDR1 is MNHNS and CDR2 is SASEGT. V dropped 1 base and J dropped 6 bases, with 14 bases sitting between them. The CDR3 contains 15 residues. CDR3 DNA sequence: TGTGCCAGCAGTGAAGTGGCAGGAGGAGGCGATACGCAGTATTTT. Amino acids: CASSEVAGGGDTQYF.

For the CDR3, the DNA is TGCGCCAGCAGCTTGGGGGGGACAGGGAACTATGGCTACACCTTC. Its translation: CASSLGGTGNYGYTF. This sequence joins TRBV5-1 and TRBJ1-2; 9 bases line up with TRBD1. Germline CDR1 SGHRS, CDR2 YFSETQ. CDR3 length equals 15 residues. V shed 0 bases, J shed 2 bases, and the junction held 2 bases outside the gene matches.

This clonotype was observed many times. This chain uses TRBV20-1 with TRBJ2-7; no clear D. This CDR3 region has 11 residues. Germline values: CDR1 DFQATT, CDR2 SNEGSKA (reference sequence). The V gene lost 5 bases and the J gene lost 5 bases, with 10 bases spanning the gap. DNA for the CDR3: TGCAGTGCTTTGCAGGCGGACGAGCAGTACGTC. Its translation: CSALQADEQYV.

In this sample, this clonotype turned up a few times. The rearrangement joins TRBV20-1 to TRBJ2-2; TRBD2 matches at 16 bases. Germline loops: CDR1 DFQATT, CDR2 SNEGSKA (reference sequence). The CDR3 has 16 amino acids. Trimming took 6 bases from V and 0 from J; bases not matched to a gene: 1. This CDR3 is CSAGTSGRANTGELFF. The CDR3 nucleotides are TGCAGTGCCGGGACTAGCGGGAGGGCGAACACCGGGGAGCTGTTTTTT.

This clonotype occurred many times. V and J are TRBV12-3 or TRBV12-4 and TRBJ2-7; D unclear. CDR3 size: 13 residues. V lost 3 bases and J 3 bases, leaving 9 bases between the germline ends. The CDR3 DNA is TGTGCCAGCAGTTTGACACCCGACTACGAGCAGTACGTC. Its protein product is CASSLTPDYEQYV.

This clonotype has a handful of counts. The chain is built from TRBV11-2 and TRBJ1-6; D unclear. V shed 2 bases and J shed 7 bases, with 6 bases lying between them. The CDR3 is 13 amino acids. CDR1 is SGHAT, CDR2 FQNNGV, per germline. CDR3 coding DNA: TGTGCCAGCAGCTTAAGTCGGAATTCACCCCTCCACTTT. Amino acid sequence: CASSLSRNSPLHF.

The genes are TRBV28 and TRBJ2-7; 16 positions match TRBD2. Per germline, CDR1 MDHEN and CDR2 SYDVKM. The CDR3 length is 17 residues. The J segment lost 2 bases and the V segment lost 1 base, leaving 2 bases of the junction unmatched. CDR3 DNA: TGTGCCAGCAGTTTATTTGGGACTAGCGGGAGGGCCTACGAGCAGTACGTC. Its protein product is CASSLFGTSGRAYEQYV.

V and J are TRBV6-5 and TRBJ2-5; TRBD2 agrees at 9 bases. V shed 0 bases and J 4 bases; nucleotides not matched to a gene: 3. This CDR3 has 15 amino acids. Germline CDR1 reads MNHEY; CDR2 reads SVGAGI. The CDR3 region is CASSYSTSGGETQYF. In DNA form, the CDR3 reads TGTGCCAGCAGTTACTCGACTAGCGGAGGAGAGACCCAGTACTTC.

This clonotype was seen repeatedly, ten times or more. The V call is TRBV5-6, the J call TRBJ2-5; D uncertain. The ends were cut back, 3 bases at V and 2 bases at J, with 8 bases in the middle. The CDR3 runs 13 residues. Germline assignment: CDR1 SGHDT and CDR2 YYEEEE. The CDR3 reads CASSSDLQETQYF. The CDR3, as DNA: TGTGCCAGCAGCTCCGACTTACAAGAGACCCAGTACTTC.

CDR3 in amino acids: CASSQVPPVTGELFF. CDR3 coding DNA: TGCGCCAGCAGCCAAGTTCCGCCGGTGACCGGGGAGCTGTTTTTT. This chain links TRBV4-1 with TRBJ2-2, with unresolved D. Trimming left V 1 base short and J 5 bases short, with 11 bases between. The CDR3 is 15 residues long. Germline-derived CDR1 and CDR2 are MGHRA and YSYEKL.

The V gene is TRBV5-1, the J gene TRBJ1-6; D might be TRBD1 (5 bases). Trimming removed 4 bases from V and 8 bases from J, with 16 bases in between. This CDR3 has 15 residues. In germline, CDR1 is SGHRS, CDR2 YFSETQ. The DNA for the CDR3 is TGCGCCAGCAGCCCCGGACAAGGGGACTATTCACCCCTCCACTTT. This codes for CASSPGQGDYSPLHF.

The chain uses TRBV27 and TRBJ2-1; 8 bases align to TRBD2. CDR3 size: 16 residues. V lost 0 bases, J lost 2 bases, and 3 bases stayed unmatched. CDR1 MNHEY and CDR2 SMNVEV come from the germline V gene (reference sequence). This chain's CDR3 is CASSLSTGGPYNEQFF. The CDR3 coding sequence is TGTGCCAGCAGTTTATCGACGGGAGGGCCCTACAATGAGCAGTTCTTC.

A few counts support this clonotype. This chain connects TRBV12-3 or TRBV12-4 to TRBJ2-5; 9 nucleotides align to TRBD1. Unmatched junction bases numbered 11, after V lost 10 bases and J lost 5 bases. The CDR3 has 14 residues. The DNA of the CDR3 is TGTGCCATCAGCGGCACAGGGGGCATGGAGACCCAGTACTTC. Translating it yields CAISGTGGMETQYF.